One and the same sample provided the 15 T cell receptor beta chains below, sequenced in a study of response to subunit inactivated influenza vaccine (dated by TCRdb to the late 2010s). Receptors were amplified or captured by RT-PCR. For sequencing, an Illumina HiSeq 2500 was employed. TCRdb reprocessing: public reads trimmed at Q25 with fastp, clones called with MiXCR, in-frame beta chains kept. Each entry merges the rows of one CDR3 protein and shows their most common DNA and genes. The sample data list about 700,000 distinct CDR3 sequences, and more than 11% of these were observed just once. The ten largest account for approximately 7% of the sample. Sequencing was performed on PBMCs from blood, taken about 14 days before vaccination. The receptors here all came from a man between 45 and 60 years old who received an inactivated influenza vaccine. Donor details come from another sample of the same person, matched by shared clones.

The sample holds a few counts of this clonotype. The J gene is TRBJ2-3, the V gene TRBV6-1; 10 bases map to TRBD1. V lost 3 bases to trimming and J lost 4 bases; unmatched junction nucleotides: 4. There are 15 residues in the CDR3. Germline V gene lookup returns CDR1 MNHNS and CDR2 SASEGT. CDR3 residues: CASSEAGQGPDTQYF. The CDR3 DNA follows: TGTGCCAGCAGTGAGGCGGGACAGGGGCCAGATACGCAGTATTTT.

The chain combines TRBV20-1 with TRBJ2-7, with TRBD2 matching over 13 bases. The germline CDR1 and CDR2 sequences are DFQATT and SNEGSKA (reference sequence). V lost 6 bases, J lost 5 bases, and 1 base stayed unmatched. The length of the CDR3 is 12 residues. CDR3 in amino acids: CSAGTSGDEQYF. CDR3 DNA sequence: TGCAGTGCAGGGACTAGCGGGGACGAGCAGTACTTC.

This clonotype occurred many times. This sequence joins TRBV29-1 and TRBJ1-2; a possible D gene is TRBD1 (5 bases). The CDR3 length is 14 residues. The V gene's germline CDR1 is SQVTM and CDR2 ANQGSEA. The V gene lost 0 bases and the J gene lost 4 bases, with 12 bases spanning the gap. In nucleotides, the CDR3 is TGCAGCGTTGAAGATAGGGGCAGCTCCTATGGCTACACCTTC. Translation gives CSVEDRGSSYGYTF.

At least ten counts were recorded for this clonotype. The rearrangement uses TRBV12-3 or TRBV12-4 and TRBJ2-3; D gene unclear. The CDR3 is 12 amino acids. The ends were cut back, 5 bases at V and 6 bases at J, with 9 bases in the middle. For the CDR3, the DNA is TGTGCCAGCAGTCCCCGTTGGGATACGCAGTATTTT. Protein product: CASSPRWDTQYF.

The sample holds many counts of this clonotype. This chain links TRBV6-2 or TRBV6-3 with TRBJ2-7; TRBD2 aligns across 14 bases. V dropped 7 bases and J dropped 2; count of bases not matched to a gene: 4. This CDR3 has 15 amino acids. Germline CDR1 reads MNHEY; CDR2 reads SVGEGT. The CDR3 is CASTGLAGGAYEQYF. DNA of the CDR3: TGTGCCAGCACCGGACTAGCGGGGGGCGCCTACGAGCAGTACTTC.

The rearrangement joins TRBV12-3 or TRBV12-4 to TRBJ2-7; D is undetermined. The CDR3 has 13 residues. The V gene lost 5 bases and the J gene lost 3 bases, with 11 bases spanning the gap. This chain's CDR3 is CASSLRQVYEQYF. CDR3 nucleotides: TGTGCCAGCAGTCTAAGACAAGTCTACGAGCAGTACTTC.

This chain links TRBV9 with TRBJ2-1; D may be TRBD2 (5 bases). CDR3 length: 13 amino acids. Germline CDR1 SGDLS, CDR2 YYNGEE. V was cut by 2 bases and J by 5 bases, with 8 bases left in between. The CDR3: CASSVPGDNEQFF. The DNA of the CDR3 is TGTGCCAGCAGCGTCCCCGGGGACAATGAGCAGTTCTTC.

This clonotype showed up just a few times. The gene calls are TRBV28 and TRBJ2-5; D is unclear. This CDR3 spans 15 amino acids. CDR1 MDHEN and CDR2 SYDVKM come from the germline V gene. V was cut by 6 bases and J by 9 bases, with 23 bases left in between. DNA for the CDR3: TGTGCCAGCAGCACCGAGACGAGACGGCCTGGGGCCCAGTACTTC. This translates into CASSTETRRPGAQYF.

The chain has TRBV20-1 and TRBJ2-1; no clear D gene. V was clipped by 8 bases and J by 10 bases, with 12 bases between them. Germline V gives CDR1 DFQATT, CDR2 SNEGSKA (reference sequence). The CDR3 spans 10 residues. The CDR3: CSLSGPEQFF. For the CDR3, the DNA is TGCAGTCTGTCCGGGCCAGAGCAGTTCTTC.

This clonotype was counted between two and nine times. This sequence joins TRBV12-3 or TRBV12-4 and TRBJ2-3; D is undetermined. The CDR3 covers 14 residues. V was cut by 6 bases and J by 0 bases, with 10 bases left in between. The DNA for the CDR3 is TGTGCCAGCAGCGGACGCCTTAGCACAGATACGCAGTATTTT. It codes for CASSGRLSTDTQYF.

This clonotype was seen a handful of times. The gene calls are TRBV24-1 and TRBJ2-2, with 9 bases lining up with TRBD1. The J segment lost 6 bases and the V segment lost 3 bases, leaving 7 bases of the junction unmatched. The CDR3 is made up of 16 amino acids. Germline assignment: CDR1 KGHDR and CDR2 SFDVKD. The CDR3 loop reads CATSDHRTGAAGELFF. DNA of the CDR3: TGTGCCACCAGTGATCATCGGACAGGGGCGGCCGGGGAGCTGTTTTTT.

This chain links TRBV24-1 with TRBJ2-3; no clear D. V was clipped by 2 bases and J by 2 bases, with 19 bases between them. Germline V lookup: CDR1 KGHDR, CDR2 SFDVKD. The CDR3 extends over 18 amino acids. The CDR3 sequence: CATSDSDSPTQTTDTQYF. The CDR3 DNA is TGTGCCACCAGTGATTCGGATTCTCCGACGCAAACCACAGATACGCAGTATTTT.

The chain is built from TRBV4-3 and TRBJ1-6, with a tentative D call TRBD1 (5 bases). This CDR3 is built from 18 residues. Germline values: CDR1 LGHNA, CDR2 YSLEER. V was trimmed by 0 bases and J by 0 bases, leaving 12 bases between them. CDR3 sequence: CASSQDRAGSSYNSPLHF. For the CDR3, the DNA is TGCGCCAGCAGCCAAGATCGGGCAGGGAGCTCCTATAATTCACCCCTCCACTTT.

The table lists this clonotype with many counts. The rearrangement joins TRBV7-2 to TRBJ2-7; unclear D gene. The CDR3 extends over 13 amino acids. Trimming pared 2 bases from V and 0 bases from J, leaving 5 bases between. Germline V gene data show CDR1 as SGHTA and CDR2 as FQGNSA. CDR3 in DNA: TGTGCCAGCAGCTTACCAGGCTCCTACGAGCAGTACTTC. Residues: CASSLPGSYEQYF. Looking up the rest from reference TRBV7-2 and TRBJ2-7 gives the full variable domain: GAGVSQSPSNKVTEKGKDVELRCDPISGHTALYWYRQSLGQGLEFLIYFQGNSAPDKSGLPSDRFSAERTGGSVSTLTIQRTQQEDSAVYLCASSLPGSYEQYFGPGTRLTVT.

This clonotype was observed many times. The genes are TRBV5-6 and TRBJ2-4; D unclear. V was trimmed by 4 bases and J by 6 bases, leaving 14 bases between them. Germline V CDR1 and CDR2: SGHDT, YYEEEE. There are 14 residues in the CDR3. The CDR3 loop is CASSPPGTLNIQYF. In nucleotides, the CDR3 is TGTGCCAGCAGCCCGCCCGGAACCCTAAACATTCAGTACTTC.